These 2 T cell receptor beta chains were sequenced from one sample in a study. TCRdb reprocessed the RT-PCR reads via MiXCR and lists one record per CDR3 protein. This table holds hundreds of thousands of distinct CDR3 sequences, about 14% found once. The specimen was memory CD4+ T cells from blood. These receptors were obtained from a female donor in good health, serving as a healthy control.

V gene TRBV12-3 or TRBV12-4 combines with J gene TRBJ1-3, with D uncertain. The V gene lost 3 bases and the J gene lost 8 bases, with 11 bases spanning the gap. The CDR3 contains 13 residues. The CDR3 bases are TGTGCCAGCAGTTTGGTGAGGGCGCACACCATATATTTT. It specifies CASSLVRAHTIYF.

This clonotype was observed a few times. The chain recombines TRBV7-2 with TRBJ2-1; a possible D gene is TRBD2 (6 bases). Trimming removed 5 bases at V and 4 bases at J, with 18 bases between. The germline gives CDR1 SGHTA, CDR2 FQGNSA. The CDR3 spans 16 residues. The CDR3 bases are TGTGCCAGCAGCCTACAGGCGGGGCCTCCATACAATGAGCAGTTCTTC. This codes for CASSLQAGPPYNEQFF. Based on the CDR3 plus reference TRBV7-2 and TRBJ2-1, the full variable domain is GAGVSQSPSNKVTEKGKDVELRCDPISGHTALYWYRQSLGQGLEFLIYFQGNSAPDKSGLPSDRFSAERTGGSVSTLTIQRTQQEDSAVYLCASSLQAGPPYNEQFFGPGTRLTVL.